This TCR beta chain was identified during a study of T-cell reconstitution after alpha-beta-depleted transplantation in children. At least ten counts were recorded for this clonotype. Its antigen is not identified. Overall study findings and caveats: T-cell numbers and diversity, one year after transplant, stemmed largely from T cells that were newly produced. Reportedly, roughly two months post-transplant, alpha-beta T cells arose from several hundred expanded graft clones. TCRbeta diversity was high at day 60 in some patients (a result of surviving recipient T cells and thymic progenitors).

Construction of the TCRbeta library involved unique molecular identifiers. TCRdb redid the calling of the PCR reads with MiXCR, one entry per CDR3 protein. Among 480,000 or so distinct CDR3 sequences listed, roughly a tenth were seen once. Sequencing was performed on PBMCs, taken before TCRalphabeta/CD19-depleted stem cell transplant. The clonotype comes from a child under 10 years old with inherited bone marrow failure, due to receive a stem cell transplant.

For the CDR3, the DNA is TGTGCCAGCAGTCCTGGCCCCACCGGGGAGCTGTTTTTT. It yields the protein CASSPGPTGELFF. This rearrangement joins TRBV25-1 to TRBJ2-2, with unresolved D. Trimming left V 5 bases short and J 4 bases short, with 8 bases between. This CDR3 is 13 amino acids long. Germline lookup yields CDR1 MGHDK and CDR2 SYGVNS.